This is a list of T cell receptor beta chains from one sample in a study of blood T cell repertoires in COVID-19. TCRdb keeps only in-frame clones here, not all; method: immunoSEQ multiplex PCR. The data show approximately 210,000 clones, approximately 91% seen once. The sequenced sample consisted of peripheral blood. The receptors were sampled from a man aged 35 to 55 with acute or convalescent COVID-19. Both conserved end residues are part of each CDR3.

J gene | V gene | CDR3 protein
TRBJ2-3 | TRBV9 | CASSVGASGVTDTQYF
TRBJ2-7 | TRBV6-2/TRBV6-3 | CASSPARTGVYEQYF
TRBJ2-1 | TRBV19 | CATAHTAYNEQFF
TRBJ2-5 | TRBV27 | CASSYYSPGRRAVQETQYF
TRBJ1-2 | TRBV29-1 | CSVDKGYGYTF
TRBJ2-6 | TRBV19 | CASSPRYGANVLTF
TRBJ2-1 | TRBV5-1 | CASSSGQGSYNEQFF
TRBJ2-7 | TRBV5-4 | CASSRIGHTTSYEQYF
TRBJ1-6 | TRBV12-3/TRBV12-4 | CASSLNSPLHF
TRBJ1-2 | TRBV18 | CASSPSQGDNYGYTF
TRBJ2-5 | TRBV7-9 | CASSLLPSGRWETQYF
TRBJ1-5 | TRBV5-5 | CASSYGSENQPQHF
TRBJ1-6 | TRBV3-1/TRBV3-2 | CASSQGSFSPLHF
TRBJ2-7 | TRBV29-1 | CSVEGRRAEQYF
TRBJ1-4 | TRBV4-1 | CASSQVAGVRTNEKLFF
TRBJ1-1 | TRBV19 | CASRAGMNTEAFF
TRBJ2-7 | TRBV7-9 | CASSRLGAWEQYF
TRBJ2-3 | TRBV3-1/TRBV3-2 | CASSQDETGGRDTQYF
TRBJ1-1 | TRBV5-8 | CASSQYKGARNTEAFF
TRBJ2-7 | TRBV18 | CASSLPRTGSYEQYF
TRBJ1-1 | TRBV11-3 | CASSLGAGLNTEAFF
TRBJ1-2 | TRBV5-8 | CASSSSRAFYGYTF
TRBJ2-7 | TRBV10-3 | CATRTGLGEEANSYEQYF
TRBJ2-1 | TRBV27 | CASSLDRADYNEQFF
TRBJ1-1 | TRBV21-1 | CASSPQGTVLMNTEAFF
TRBJ1-2 | TRBV20-1 | CSARGDRGYTF
TRBJ2-7 | TRBV6-4 | CASRRDSEDKDPPYEQYF
TRBJ2-1 | TRBV15 | CATSQERTSVSNNEQFF
TRBJ1-1 | TRBV3-1/TRBV3-2 | CASSQDIQGNTEAFF
TRBJ2-3 | TRBV5-4 | CASSLAGGDTQYF
TRBJ2-1 | TRBV25-1 | CASSDGNSSYNEQFF
TRBJ2-3 | TRBV18 | CASSQGAVALDTQYF
TRBJ1-2 | TRBV6-2/TRBV6-3 | CASSYSTEACTF
TRBJ1-1 | TRBV7-9 | CASSPRQGRNTEAFF
TRBJ2-1 | TRBV10-2 | CASSPSRGWDEQFF
TRBJ1-5 | TRBV28 | CASRTGLSNQPQHF
TRBJ2-3 | TRBV3-1/TRBV3-2 | CASRAGADTQYF
TRBJ2-1 | TRBV15 | CATSIDRARHEQFF
TRBJ2-3 | TRBV2 | CASSDPRNRATDTQYF
TRBJ2-1 | TRBV7-9 | CASSPPGSSYNEQFF
TRBJ2-2 | TRBV3-1/TRBV3-2 | CASGGPISWGLPVRNTGELFF
TRBJ1-1 | TRBV30 | CAWSSQGNTEAFF
TRBJ2-7 | TRBV2 | CASRTRLYEQYF
TRBJ1-6 | TRBV5-6 | CASSSSGPLHF
TRBJ2-5 | TRBV10-1 | CASRSGTGVGETQYF
TRBJ2-3 | TRBV11-2 | CASSLVRGTQYF
TRBJ2-5 | TRBV7-6 | CASSQIGGGDGQETQYF
TRBJ2-1 | TRBV13 | CASSLVGTLVQFF
TRBJ1-2 | TRBV4-2 | CASSQDIGTGGFGYGYTF
TRBJ2-1 | TRBV7-3 | CASSLRGSYNEQFF
TRBJ2-7 | TRBV6-5 | CASSYSTGQVSEQYF
TRBJ1-2 | TRBV6-6 | CASIPGQGWGGGYTF
TRBJ2-7 | TRBV5-6 | CASSEDSRYEQYF
TRBJ1-4 | TRBV11-1 | CASSSGRTNGKLFF
TRBJ2-2 | TRBV9 | CASSVVGNTGELFF
TRBJ1-2 | TRBV20-1 | CSAPQGGYTF
TRBJ2-1 | TRBV18 | CASSRRLPTSGRADNEQFF
TRBJ2-7 | TRBV11-3 | CASSIAQVGEREQYF
TRBJ1-3 | TRBV28 | CASSPTGQGLLSGNTIYF